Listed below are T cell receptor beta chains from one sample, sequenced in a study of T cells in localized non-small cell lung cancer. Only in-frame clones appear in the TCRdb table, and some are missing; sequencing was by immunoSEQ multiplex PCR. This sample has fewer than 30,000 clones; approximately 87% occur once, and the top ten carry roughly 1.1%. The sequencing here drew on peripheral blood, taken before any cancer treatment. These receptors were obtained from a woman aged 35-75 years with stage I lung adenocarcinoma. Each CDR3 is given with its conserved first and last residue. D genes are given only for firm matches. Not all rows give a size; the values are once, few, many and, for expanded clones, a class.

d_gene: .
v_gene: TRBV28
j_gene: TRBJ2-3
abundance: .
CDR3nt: TGTGCCAGCAGCCCCCTGGGGGAATCCACAGATACGCAGTATTTT
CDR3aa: CASSPLGESTDTQYF

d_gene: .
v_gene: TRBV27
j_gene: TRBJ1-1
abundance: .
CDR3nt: TGTGCCAGCAGTTTACGTATGAACACTGAAGCTTTCTTT
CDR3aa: CASSLRMNTEAFF

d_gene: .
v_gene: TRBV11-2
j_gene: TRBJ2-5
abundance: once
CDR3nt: TGTGCCAGCAGCCTCCGGGGACTGGGAAGAACCCAGTACTTC
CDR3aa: CASSLRGLGRTQYF

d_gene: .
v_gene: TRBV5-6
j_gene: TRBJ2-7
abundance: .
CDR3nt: TGTGCCAGCAGCAACGACAGGCGCTACGAGCAGTACTTC
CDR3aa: CASSNDRRYEQYF

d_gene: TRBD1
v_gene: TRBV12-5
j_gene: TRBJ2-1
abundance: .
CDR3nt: TGTGCTAGTGGTTTGGGAGCAGGGGGGCAGTTCTTC
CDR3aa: CASGLGAGGQFF

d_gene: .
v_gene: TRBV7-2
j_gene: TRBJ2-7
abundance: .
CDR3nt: TGTGCCAGCAGCCCCCGCTACGAGCAGTACTTC
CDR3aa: CASSPRYEQYF

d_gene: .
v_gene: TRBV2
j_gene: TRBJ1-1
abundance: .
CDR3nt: TGTGCCAGCAGGGCCTTAGGGGCGAACACTGAAGCTTTCTTT
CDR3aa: CASRALGANTEAFF

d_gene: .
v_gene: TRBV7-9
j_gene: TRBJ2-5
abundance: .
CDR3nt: TGTGCCAGCAGCTTAGGACTGCAAGACGGGGAGACCCAGTACTTC
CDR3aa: CASSLGLQDGETQYF

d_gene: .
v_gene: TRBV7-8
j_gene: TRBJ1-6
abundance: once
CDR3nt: TGTGCCAGCAGCTTCCAAACGACAGATAATTCACCCCTCCACTTT
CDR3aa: CASSFQTTDNSPLHF

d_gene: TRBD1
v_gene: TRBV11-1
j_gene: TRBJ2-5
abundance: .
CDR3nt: TGTGCCAGCAGCCCTTCCGGACAGGGGTTAAGTCAAGAGACCCAGTACTTC
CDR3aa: CASSPSGQGLSQETQYF

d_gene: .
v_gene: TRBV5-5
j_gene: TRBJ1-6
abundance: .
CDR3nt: TGTGCCAGCAACTGGGCAGAGAACAATTCACCCCTCCACTTT
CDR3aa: CASNWAENNSPLHF

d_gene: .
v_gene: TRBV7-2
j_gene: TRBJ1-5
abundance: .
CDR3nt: TGTGCCAGCAGCTTAGATCGCGGGGTCGGTCAGCCCCAGCATTTT
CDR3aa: CASSLDRGVGQPQHF

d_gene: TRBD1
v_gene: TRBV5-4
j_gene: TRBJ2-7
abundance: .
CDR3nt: TGTGCCAGCAGCTTAGGGACAGGTGATTTTTACGAGCAGTACTTC
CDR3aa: CASSLGTGDFYEQYF

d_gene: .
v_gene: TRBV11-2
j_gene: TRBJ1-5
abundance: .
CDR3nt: TGTGCCAGCAGCTCGGGGGAGTTCCAGCCCCAGCATTTT
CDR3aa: CASSSGEFQPQHF

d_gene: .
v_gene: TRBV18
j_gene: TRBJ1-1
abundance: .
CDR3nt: TGTGCCAGCTCACCAAAGGCCCTGAACACTGAAGCTTTCTTT
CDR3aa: CASSPKALNTEAFF

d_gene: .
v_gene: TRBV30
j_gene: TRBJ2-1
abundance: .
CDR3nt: TGTGCCTGGAGTTCGGCCTGGGGGGGGCAGTCGGGTGAGCAGTTCTTC
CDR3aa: CAWSSAWGGQSGEQFF

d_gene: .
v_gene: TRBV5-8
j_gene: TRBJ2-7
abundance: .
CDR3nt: TGTGCCAGCAGCTCCTGGGAGGGGGGGGCAGCCTTGAACTACGAGCAGTACTTC
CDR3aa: CASSSWEGGAALNYEQYF

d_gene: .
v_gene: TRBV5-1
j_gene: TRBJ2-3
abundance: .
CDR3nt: TGCGCCAGCAGCCTTGGACAGGATACGCAGTATTTT
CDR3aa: CASSLGQDTQYF

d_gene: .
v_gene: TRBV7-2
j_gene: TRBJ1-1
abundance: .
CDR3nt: TGTGCCAGCAGACCAGGGGCGTGGGGCACTGAAGCTTTCTTT
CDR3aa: CASRPGAWGTEAFF

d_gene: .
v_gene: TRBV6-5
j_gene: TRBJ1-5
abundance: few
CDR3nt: TGTGCCAGCAGCCAATACGTCGGGGTCACGCCCCAGCATTTT
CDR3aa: CASSQYVGVTPQHF

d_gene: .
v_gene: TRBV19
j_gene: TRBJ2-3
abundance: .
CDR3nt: TGTGCCAGTAGTCGTATAACTAGCCTAGATACGCAGTATTTT
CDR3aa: CASSRITSLDTQYF

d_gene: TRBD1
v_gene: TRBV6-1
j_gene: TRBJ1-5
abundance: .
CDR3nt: TGTGCCAGCAGTGACTGGGACAGGCCATCACGTCGTCGTAGCAATCAGCCCCAGCATTTT
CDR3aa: CASSDWDRPSRRRSNQPQHF

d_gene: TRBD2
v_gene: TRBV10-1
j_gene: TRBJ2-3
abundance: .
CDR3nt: TGCGCCAGCAGTAAACCGGGACTAGCTACGACAGATACGCAGTATTTT
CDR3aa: CASSKPGLATTDTQYF

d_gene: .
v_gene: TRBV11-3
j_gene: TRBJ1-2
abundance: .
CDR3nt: TGTGCCAGCAGCAAAAGCGGCTACTATGGCTACACCTTC
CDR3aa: CASSKSGYYGYTF

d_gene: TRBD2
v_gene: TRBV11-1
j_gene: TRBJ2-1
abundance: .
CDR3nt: TGTGCCAGCAGCTTTCTAGCGGGGGGTGACGATGAGCAGTTCTTC
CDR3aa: CASSFLAGGDDEQFF

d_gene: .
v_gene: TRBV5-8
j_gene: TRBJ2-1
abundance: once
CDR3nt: TGTGCCAGCAGCTTGTTGGTGAAACCGATCCTCAGGAATGAGCAGTTCTTC
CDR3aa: CASSLLVKPILRNEQFF

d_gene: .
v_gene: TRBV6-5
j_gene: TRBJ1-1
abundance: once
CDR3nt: TGTGCCAGCAGCTCCACGGCAGGGGTGGCCACTGAAGCTTTCTTT
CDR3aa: CASSSTAGVATEAFF

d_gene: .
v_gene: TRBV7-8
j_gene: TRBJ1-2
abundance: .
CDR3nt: TGTGCCAGCAGCTTAGGCGGGGGGGATGGCTACACCTTC
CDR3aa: CASSLGGGDGYTF

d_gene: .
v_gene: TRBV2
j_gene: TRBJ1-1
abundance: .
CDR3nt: TGTGCCAGCAGTGAAGCGCGCCAACAGAACACTGAAGCTTTCTTT
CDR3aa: CASSEARQQNTEAFF

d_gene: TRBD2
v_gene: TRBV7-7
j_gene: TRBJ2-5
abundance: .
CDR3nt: TGTGCCAGCAGCCCACTCCGTGGTAGCGGGGGGTTCCAAGAGACCCAGTACTTC
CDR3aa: CASSPLRGSGGFQETQYF

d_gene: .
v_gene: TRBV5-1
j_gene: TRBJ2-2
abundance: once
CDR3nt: TGCGCCAGCAGCTCTCAGGGGAGGACCGGGGAGCTGTTTTTT
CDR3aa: CASSSQGRTGELFF

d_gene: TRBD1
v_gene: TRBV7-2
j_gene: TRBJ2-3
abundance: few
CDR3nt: TGTGCCAGCAGCTTGGGACAGGGATTTGCAGATACGCAGTATTTT
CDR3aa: CASSLGQGFADTQYF

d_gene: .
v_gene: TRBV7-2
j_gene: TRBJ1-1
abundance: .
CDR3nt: TGTGCCAGCAGCTTACGGGGCCTTGGTTCTGGAGCTGAAGCTTTCTTT
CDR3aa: CASSLRGLGSGAEAFF

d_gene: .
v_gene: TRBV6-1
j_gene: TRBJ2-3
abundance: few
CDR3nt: TGTGCCAGCAGTGGATCAGGGGGGGATGTTTCATTGTTCACAGATACGCAGTATTTT
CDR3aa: CASSGSGGDVSLFTDTQYF

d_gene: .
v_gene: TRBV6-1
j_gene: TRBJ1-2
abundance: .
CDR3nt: TGTGCCAGCAGTGAAGGGGGCCTCAGATATGGCTACACCTTC
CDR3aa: CASSEGGLRYGYTF

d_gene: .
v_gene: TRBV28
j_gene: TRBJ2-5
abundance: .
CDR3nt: TGTGCCAGCACCCTAGGGGGGGTTGAAGAGACCCAGTACTTC
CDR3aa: CASTLGGVEETQYF

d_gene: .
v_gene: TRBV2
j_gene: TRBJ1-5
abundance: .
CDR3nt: TGTGCCAGCAGCCATGAGGCTCAGCCCCAGCATTTT
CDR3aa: CASSHEAQPQHF

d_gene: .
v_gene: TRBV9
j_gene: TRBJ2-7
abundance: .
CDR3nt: TGTGCCAGCAGCGGGGGCCGTTTGGGCTCCTACGAGCAGTACTTC
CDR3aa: CASSGGRLGSYEQYF

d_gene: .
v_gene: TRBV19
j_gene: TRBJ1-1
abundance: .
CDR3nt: TGTGCCAGTAGTAATCTGGACCTGAACACTGAAGCTTTCTTT
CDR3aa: CASSNLDLNTEAFF

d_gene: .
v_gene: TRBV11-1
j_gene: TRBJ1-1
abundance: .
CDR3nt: TGTGCCAGCGCCGTCGGGGGGGATTGGACTGAAGCTTTCTTT
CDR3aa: CASAVGGDWTEAFF

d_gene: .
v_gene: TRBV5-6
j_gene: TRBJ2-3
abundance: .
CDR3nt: TGTGCCAGCAGCTTGCGGGGTTGGCAGTATTTT
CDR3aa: CASSLRGWQYF

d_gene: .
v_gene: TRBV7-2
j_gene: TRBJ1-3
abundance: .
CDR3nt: TGTGCCAGCAGCTTAATAGGGCCGAGCTCTGGAAACACCATATATTTT
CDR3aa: CASSLIGPSSGNTIYF

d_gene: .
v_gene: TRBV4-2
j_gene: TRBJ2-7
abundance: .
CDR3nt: TGTGCCAGCAGCCTCGGGACACGGCAGTACTTC
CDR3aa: CASSLGTRQYF